One TCR beta chain is described in this entry. Its antigen is unknown. A second PCR, run for 7 to 11 cycles, used a sample-barcoded 5' primer plus a J-beta primer mix. TCRdb independently ran MiXCR on the 5' RACE reads; one entry per CDR3 protein. The repertoire holds roughly 700,000 distinct CDR3 sequences, with more than 40% as singletons. V lost 1 base and J 10 bases, leaving 19 bases between the germline ends. The germline CDR1 and CDR2 sequences are DFQATT and SNEGSKA (reference sequence). The CDR3 loop spans 14 amino acids. The data originate from a study of blood T cells in healthy people across ages. Findings of the study overall: Measured against age, TCR beta diversity per million T cells decreased in a roughly linear manner.

The genes are TRBV20-1 and TRBJ1-2; possible D gene TRBD1, 5 bases. The sequenced material came from blood. The receptor comes from a woman aged 60-75 years in good health. The CDR3 protein is CSARGTRGHDDYTF. CDR3 sequence (DNA): TGCAGTGCTAGAGGAACGAGGGGTCATGACGACTACACCTTC.